This TCR beta chain was captured by sequencing in a study of cytomegalovirus exposure and HLA in healthy donors. In the PCR, 60 Vbeta and 13 Jbeta primers were used. Original processing notes: In a later analysis, some 80 million unique TCR beta chains included roughly 11 million shared by two or more donors. The protocol was immunoSEQ multiplex PCR, while the TCRdb copy is restricted to in-frame clones and leaves out a portion. That table furnishes V, J and clone size, whereas the DNA furnished D and trimming. This sample has 96,000 or so clones, with 60% to 75% found just once. The V end lost 0 bases, the J end lost 0 bases, and 12 bases lay between the germline ends. This CDR3 contains 16 residues. In germline, CDR1 is LGHNA, CDR2 YSLEER. Notes on the study in general: Reportedly, TCR beta sequences accurately predicted HLA-A and HLA-B alleles in most subjects. Cytomegalovirus-associated status was assigned to 164 TCR beta chains.

Points on this clone: Antigen: not known.

Sequenced sample: PBMCs. The receptor was isolated from a woman between 65 and 79 years old in good health and CMV-seropositive. The chain uses TRBV4-3 and TRBJ2-7; a weak D match, TRBD2 (5 bases). The CDR3 sequence is CASSQEVHSGSYEQYF. The CDR3 region has the DNA TGCGCCAGCAGCCAAGAGGTCCACAGCGGCTCCTACGAGCAGTACTTC.